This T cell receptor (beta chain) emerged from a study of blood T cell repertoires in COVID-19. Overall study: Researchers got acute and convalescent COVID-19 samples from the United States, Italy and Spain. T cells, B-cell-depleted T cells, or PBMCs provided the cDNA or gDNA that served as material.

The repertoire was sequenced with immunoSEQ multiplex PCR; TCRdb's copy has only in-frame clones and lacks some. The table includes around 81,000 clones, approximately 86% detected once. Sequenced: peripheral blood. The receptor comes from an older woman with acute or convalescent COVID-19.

DNA for the CDR3: TGTGCCAGCAGTTTATCAGGGGGCGGGCAGCCCCAGCATTTT. Residues: CASSLSGGGQPQHF. V gene TRBV27 combines with J gene TRBJ1-5, with 7 bases identical to TRBD1. V trimming: 0 bases; J trimming: 7 bases; junction bases outside the gene matches: 3. This CDR3 region has 14 residues. Germline CDR1 reads MNHEY; CDR2 reads SMNVEV (reference sequence).